Each of the 30 T cell receptor beta chains below was sequenced from the same sample in a study of shared T cell receptors in the human thymus. Here immunoSEQ multiplex PCR was the method, and the copy in TCRdb shows in-frame clones only, minus some. The sample lists hundreds of thousands of clones; approximately 87% were seen once. The sample was also linked to a second study, of human thymus T cells.

The specimen sequenced was thymocytes. The receptors stem from a boy less than two years old with a congenital heart defect.

This clone is a singleton in its sample. The genes are TRBV4-3 and TRBJ1-1; weak D call: TRBD1 (5 bases). The CDR3 has 21 residues. V gave up 0 bases and J gave up 3 bases, with 29 bases separating them. CDR1 is LGHNA and CDR2 is YSLEER in the germline V gene. The CDR3 sequence: CASSQDAVENGPTGGYTEAFF. CDR3 coding DNA: TGCGCCAGCAGCCAAGACGCGGTTGAAAATGGCCCGACCGGGGGGTACACTGAAGCTTTCTTT.

The V call is TRBV30, the J call TRBJ2-1; 9 positions match TRBD2. The CDR3 is 15 residues long. With 1 base clipped from V and 8 bases from J, the junction kept 9 bases outside the gene matches. Germline V CDR1 and CDR2: GTSNPN, SVGIG (reference sequence). The CDR3 coding sequence is TGTGCCTGGAGTGATTATAGGGGACTAGCACATGAGCAGTTCTTC. This encodes CAWSDYRGLAHEQFF.

The sample holds one count of this clone. The chain employs TRBV27 and TRBJ1-5; weak D call: TRBD1 (5 bases). The CDR3 extends over 16 amino acids. Germline-derived CDR1 and CDR2 are MNHEY and SMNVEV (reference sequence). V was pared by 0 bases and J by 4 bases, with 13 bases between. For the CDR3, the DNA is TGTGCCAGCAGTTTATCCCCGGGACTGGGTAATCAGCCCCAGCATTTT. The encoded protein is CASSLSPGLGNQPQHF.

The rearrangement uses TRBV28 and TRBJ1-2, with 8 bases fitting TRBD1. J lost 5 bases, V lost 4 bases, and 9 bases had no gene match. Germline-derived CDR1 and CDR2 are MDHEN and SYDVKM. CDR3 length: 15 residues. The CDR3 loop is CASSSHRDRPYGYTF. The CDR3 DNA reads as TGTGCCAGCAGTTCACACCGGGACAGGCCTTATGGCTACACCTTC.

In DNA form, the CDR3 reads TGTGCCAGCAGGCTATTGACAGGGTACCGCACTGAAGCTTTCTTT. It encodes CASRLLTGYRTEAFF. This chain joins TRBV27 and TRBJ1-1, with 7 bases lining up with TRBD1. Germline V gene data show CDR1 as MNHEY and CDR2 as SMNVEV (reference sequence). The ends lost 6 bases at V and 4 bases at J; junction bases unmatched: 11. The CDR3 totals 15 residues.

The rearrangement joins TRBV5-4 to TRBJ2-7; 13 nucleotides align to TRBD2. Trimming removed 7 bases from V and 2 bases from J; junction bases left unmatched: 6. Germline V gives CDR1 SGHNT, CDR2 YYREEE (reference sequence). The CDR3 extends over 15 amino acids. For the CDR3, the DNA is TGTGCCAGCTCCGGACTAGCGGGAGTAGCCTACGAGCAGTACTTC. Its translation: CASSGLAGVAYEQYF. Full variable domain (missing parts from reference TRBV5-4 and TRBJ2-7): ETGVTQSPTHLIKTRGQQVTLRCSSQSGHNTVSWYQQALGQGPQFIFQYYREEENGRGNFPPRFSGLQFPNYSSELNVNALELDDSALYLCASSGLAGVAYEQYFGPGTRLTVT.

This sequence joins TRBV2 and TRBJ2-7; maybe TRBD1 (6 bases). The germline V and J ends were trimmed by 7 bases and 6 bases, with 13 bases remaining between them. This CDR3 is 12 amino acids long. Germline V lookup: CDR1 SNHLY, CDR2 FYNNEI. This CDR3 is CASTRRGGEQYF. CDR3 DNA: TGTGCCAGCACCCGCAGGGGTGGCGAGCAGTACTTC.

The chain uses TRBV5-6 and TRBJ1-1, with TRBD1 matching 7 bases. Germline trimming cut 0 bases from V and 2 bases from J; bases unmatched to any gene: 7. From germline, CDR1 is SGHDT and CDR2 YYEEEE. This CDR3 spans 16 amino acids. For the CDR3, the DNA is TGTGCCAGCAGCTTGGAGACAGGGCAATTAAACACTGAAGCTTTCTTT. It codes for CASSLETGQLNTEAFF.

Here the CDR3 reads CASSLSGPRGDGSGNTIYF. The CDR3 coding sequence is TGCGCCAGCAGCTTGTCTGGGCCCAGGGGGGACGGCTCTGGAAACACCATATATTTT. The chain is built from TRBV5-1 and TRBJ1-3; 7 nucleotides align to TRBD1. The junction had 13 bases not matched to a gene; V was cut back by 1 base and J by 0 bases. The CDR3 contains 19 residues. Germline lookup yields CDR1 SGHRS and CDR2 YFSETQ.

This chain uses TRBV12-5 with TRBJ2-1; D gene uncertain. Per germline, CDR1 LGHNT and CDR2 FRNRAP. Trimming stripped 2 bases from V and 3 bases from J, with 14 bases between. The CDR3 spans 16 residues. CDR3 amino acids: CASGLPSITCYNEQFF. In nucleotides, the CDR3 is TGTGCTAGTGGTTTGCCCTCAATAACTTGCTACAATGAGCAGTTCTTC.

CDR3 bases: TGTGCCAGCAGCTTAGTGCGGGGGGGGACCGGGGAGCTGTTTTTT. It encodes CASSLVRGGTGELFF. The V and J genes are TRBV13 and TRBJ2-2; 9 bases line up with TRBD2. V was pared by 1 base and J by 5 bases, with 2 bases of the junction left unmatched. The CDR3 runs 15 residues. Germline-derived CDR1 and CDR2 are PRHDT and FYEKMQ (reference sequence).

The chain links TRBV28 to TRBJ2-7; 8 bases agree with TRBD2. The germline V gene has CDR1 MDHEN and CDR2 SYDVKM. The V and J ends lost 3 bases and 5 bases, in that order; junction bases with no gene match: 9. The CDR3 spans 15 residues. In DNA form, the CDR3 reads TGTGCCAGCAGTTTCATCCCGACTAGCGCGAACGAGCAGTACTTC. Protein product: CASSFIPTSANEQYF.

V usage is TRBV10-2 and J usage is TRBJ2-1, with TRBD2 identical over 8 bases. From germline, CDR1 is WSHSY and CDR2 SAAADI. With V trimmed by 6 bases and J by 6 bases, 22 bases remained unmatched. The CDR3 runs to 19 residues. CDR3 in amino acids: CASSGRGFVAGGGPNEQFF. In DNA form, the CDR3 reads TGCGCCAGCAGCGGGAGGGGGTTTGTGGCGGGAGGAGGACCCAATGAGCAGTTCTTC.

The genes are TRBV12-1 and TRBJ2-3; the table's D gene call, TRBD2, was not cross checked with the DNA. TRBV12-1 is a listed pseudogene. CDR3 length: 18 amino acids. CDR3 in DNA: TGTGCCAGCAGCTTTGTGACTAGCGGGGGCTTACCCGCAGATACGCAGTATTTT. Protein product: CASSFVTSGGLPADTQYF.

This clone was picked up one time. V gene TRBV27 combines with J gene TRBJ1-2; TRBD1 matches 10 bases. The CDR3 is 15 amino acids. V shed 0 bases and J 8 bases; nucleotides not matched to a gene: 6. Germline-derived CDR1 and CDR2 are MNHEY and SMNVEV (reference sequence). Here the CDR3 DNA reads TGTGCCAGCAGTTTATCCGGACAGGGGGAAGGCGGCTACACCTTC. Amino acid sequence: CASSLSGQGEGGYTF.

The genes are TRBV6-6 and TRBJ2-2, with D perhaps matching TRBD2 (6 bases). Germline assignment: CDR1 MNHNY and CDR2 SVGAGI (reference sequence). The CDR3 extends over 15 amino acids. V lost 2 bases to trimming and J lost 2 bases, with 9 bases between them. For the CDR3, the DNA is TGTGCCAGCAGTTACGTCGGGGGAAACACCGGGGAGCTGTTTTTT. It encodes CASSYVGGNTGELFF.

In this sample, this clone turned up once. The chain couples TRBV4-1 to TRBJ2-1, with 9 bases fitting TRBD1. The CDR3 sequence is 18 residues long. J gave up 4 bases and V 4 bases, and 14 bases lay outside the gene matches. CDR1 is MGHRA and CDR2 is YSYEKL in the germline V gene. CDR3 sequence: CASSPINTGQGLYNEQFF. The CDR3 bases are TGCGCCAGCAGCCCCATAAACACGGGACAGGGCCTTTACAATGAGCAGTTCTTC.

The chain joins TRBV7-4 to TRBJ1-1; D not certain. The V gene lost 5 bases and the J gene lost 3 bases, with 10 bases spanning the gap. The CDR3 length is 13 residues. Germline CDR1 reads SGHVT; CDR2 reads SQSDAQ. CDR3 nucleotide sequence: TGTGCCAGCAGCCCAGATCCCTACACTGAAGCTTTCTTT. Amino acids: CASSPDPYTEAFF. The entire variable domain, with the rest obtained from reference TRBV7-4 and TRBJ1-1, is as follows: GAGVSQSPRYKVAKRGRDVALRCDSISGHVTLYWYRQTLGQGSEVLTYSQSDAQRDKSGRPSGRFSAERPERSVSTLKIQRTEQGDSAVYLCASSPDPYTEAFFGQGTRLTVV.

This clone was counted once. The chain uses TRBV29-1 and TRBJ2-7; 8 bases are shared with TRBD1. V lost 6 bases and J lost 0; bases outside the gene matches: 4. Germline V gene sequence: CDR1 SQVTM, CDR2 ANQGSEA. CDR3 length: 13 residues. The CDR3 DNA is TGCAGCGTCGGACAGGGAGGCTCCTACGAGCAGTACTTC. It codes for CSVGQGGSYEQYF.

Turning to this clone: The same CDR3 also results from other DNA sequences found in this sample. The chain has TRBV27 and TRBJ1-4; a weak D match, TRBD1 (5 bases). Germline loops: CDR1 MNHEY, CDR2 SMNVEV (reference sequence). Trimming shortened V by 6 bases and J by 3 bases, and 5 bases separated the two germline ends. The CDR3 sequence is 12 residues long. CDR3 bases: TGTGCCAGCAGGACAGCTAATGAAAAACTGTTTTTT. It is translated as CASRTANEKLFF.

The chain uses TRBV6-5 and TRBJ2-5, with a possible D match to TRBD1 (5 bases). The better agreement between TRBJ2-7 and the DNA end casts doubt on the J call. From germline, CDR1 is MNHEY and CDR2 SVGAGI. This CDR3 contains 15 residues. The CDR3 region has the DNA TGTGCCAGCAGGCCGACGAAGACAGACATCTACGAGCAGTACTTC. It translates to CASRPTKTDIYEQYF.

V gene TRBV5-1 combines with J gene TRBJ2-7, with 14 bases lining up with TRBD2. Germline V lookup: CDR1 SGHRS, CDR2 YFSETQ. The V gene end was trimmed by 0 bases and the J gene end by 3 bases; junction bases not matched to a gene: 11. The CDR3 totals 19 residues. The CDR3 protein is CASSLVGLAGENPNYEQYF. CDR3 DNA: TGCGCCAGCAGCTTGGTGGGACTAGCGGGAGAGAATCCCAACTACGAGCAGTACTTC. Variable domain in full (rest from reference TRBV5-1 and TRBJ2-7): KAGVTQTPRYLIKTRGQQVTLSCSPISGHRSVSWYQQTPGQGLQFLFEYFSETQRNKGNFPGRFSGRQFSNSRSEMNVSTLELGDSALYLCASSLVGLAGENPNYEQYFGPGTRLTVT.

V and J are TRBV30 and TRBJ2-7; TRBD2 is a possible D gene (6 bases). Germline V gene sequence: CDR1 GTSNPN, CDR2 SVGIG (reference sequence). V was shortened by 8 bases and J by 5 bases, with 22 bases between the two germline ends. The length of the CDR3 is 14 residues. The CDR3: CAGRQGLPGNEQYF. The CDR3 coding sequence is TGTGCCGGTCGGCAGGGACTCCCAGGCAACGAGCAGTACTTC.

This clone was found once. V usage is TRBV14 and J usage is TRBJ2-7; TRBD1 aligns across 8 bases. The CDR3 is made up of 21 amino acids. Looked up from germline, CDR1 is SGHDN and CDR2 is FVKESK. The V segment lost 1 base and the J segment 0 bases; nucleotides outside the gene matches: 20. DNA of the CDR3: TGTGCCAGCAGCCAAGTGGGTTTGGCAGGGGGCATCGTCAGCAGCTCCTACGAGCAGTACTTC. Protein product: CASSQVGLAGGIVSSSYEQYF. Full variable domain (outside the CDR3, taken from reference TRBV14 and TRBJ2-7): EAGVTQFPSHSVIEKGQTVTLRCDPISGHDNLYWYRRVMGKEIKFLLHFVKESKQDESGMPNNRFLAERTGGTYSTLKVQPAELEDSGVYFCASSQVGLAGGIVSSSYEQYFGPGTRLTVT.

About this clone: The CDR3 does not close with the conserved phenylalanine or tryptophan, likely indicating a read error. The limits of the CDR3 on the DNA are not certain, so only TCRdb's listed CDR3 is given. V usage is TRBV20-1 and J usage is TRBJ1-2; TRBD1 is taken as the D call from the table, unchecked against the DNA. CDR1 and CDR2 (germline): DFQATT, SNEGSKA (reference sequence). 9 amino acids form the CDR3, both terminal residues included. CDR3 sequence reads: CSASAGTGV.

This chain links TRBV18 with TRBJ2-7, with TRBD1 as a possible D gene (6 bases). The CDR3 totals 15 residues. Per germline, CDR1 KGHSH and CDR2 LQKENI. V lost 2 bases, J lost 3 bases, and 14 bases lay in between. The CDR3 spells CASSPRTVLDYEQYF. As DNA, the CDR3 is TGTGCCAGCTCACCAAGGACAGTACTAGACTACGAGCAGTACTTC.

This chain uses TRBV19 with TRBJ2-7; 9 positions agree with TRBD1. The CDR3 totals 17 residues. Trimming cost V 2 bases and J 3 bases; bases outside gene matches: 11. The germline V gene has CDR1 LNHDA and CDR2 SQIVND (reference sequence). The CDR3 reads CASSINPQTGGHYEQYF. The CDR3 nucleotides read TGTGCCAGTAGTATAAACCCCCAGACAGGGGGGCACTACGAGCAGTACTTC.

The chain links TRBV7-2 to TRBJ2-7; 9 nucleotides match TRBD1. This CDR3 is built from 15 residues. CDR1 SGHTA and CDR2 FQGNSA come from the germline V gene. J gave up 5 bases and V 5 bases, and 10 bases lay outside the gene matches. CDR3 loop: CASSRDRVYSHEQYF. As DNA, the CDR3 is TGTGCCAGCAGCCGGGACAGGGTTTACAGTCACGAGCAGTACTTC.

The chain carries TRBV7-8 and TRBJ2-4, with TRBD2 matching 7 bases. Germline trimming cut 1 base from V and 2 bases from J; bases unmatched to any gene: 11. The CDR3 totals 18 residues. Germline-derived CDR1 and CDR2 are SGHVS and FQNEAQ. The CDR3 sequence is CASSLGAGKRETKNIQYF. As DNA, the CDR3 is TGTGCCAGCAGCTTAGGTGCAGGGAAGCGGGAAACCAAAAACATTCAGTACTTC.

This sequence joins TRBV28 and TRBJ1-4, with D unresolved. V dropped 6 bases and J dropped 0 bases, with 32 bases sitting between them. The CDR3 totals 22 residues. Germline V gives CDR1 MDHEN, CDR2 SYDVKM. For the CDR3, the DNA is TGTGCCAGCAGAACTCGGCGGGCTCGGCTCCAGAGAGACCAACCAACTAATGAAAAACTGTTTTTT. Residues: CASRTRRARLQRDQPTNEKLFF.